The 22 T cell receptor beta chains below all came from one sample that was sequenced in a study of blood T cell repertoires in COVID-19. The table came from immunoSEQ multiplex PCR; TCRdb's copy has only in-frame clones and leaves some out. The sample contains 65,000 or so clones, 81% of which appear only once. The specimen sequenced was peripheral blood. The receptors here all came from a man aged 80 or over with acute or convalescent COVID-19.

The gene calls are TRBV25-1 and TRBJ2-2, with D perhaps matching TRBD1 (5 bases). The CDR3 has 17 amino acids. Per germline, CDR1 MGHDK and CDR2 SYGVNS. Trimming left V 2 bases short and J 3 bases short, with 16 bases between. The CDR3 spells CASSETPGYPDTGELFF. The CDR3 region has the DNA TGTGCCAGCAGTGAAACGCCAGGGTACCCCGACACCGGGGAGCTGTTTTTT.

This chain links TRBV2 with TRBJ2-7, with D possibly matching TRBD1 (5 bases). This CDR3 comprises 13 residues. CDR1 SNHLY and CDR2 FYNNEI come from the germline V gene. V was cut by 6 bases and J by 0 bases, with 9 bases left in between. DNA for the CDR3: TGTGCCAGCAGGGTCGACAGCTCCTACGAGCAGTACTTC. This encodes CASRVDSSYEQYF.

This sequence joins TRBV5-1 and TRBJ1-6; tentative D call: TRBD1 (5 bases). CDR1 and CDR2 from the germline V gene are SGHRS and YFSETQ. The length of the CDR3 is 17 residues. V was shortened by 7 bases and J by 11 bases, with 28 bases between the two germline ends. CDR3 protein: CASPPAYIAGKDAPLHF. The CDR3 nucleotides read TGCGCCAGCCCCCCAGCCTATATCGCAGGGAAGGACGCACCCCTCCACTTT.

This chain connects TRBV7-9 to TRBJ2-7, with TRBD1 matching over 9 bases. Germline CDR1 reads SEHNR; CDR2 reads FQNEAQ (reference sequence). The CDR3 has 14 residues. The V segment lost 5 bases and the J segment 5 bases; nucleotides outside the gene matches: 7. CDR3 nucleotide sequence: TGTGCCAGCAGCCAGGACAGGGGAGCCCACGAGCAGTACTTC. Translation: CASSQDRGAHEQYF.

The chain recombines TRBV21-1 with TRBJ1-5; TRBD1 is the table's D call and was not checked against the DNA. TRBV21-1 is a pseudogene segment. The CDR3 consists of 13 residues. The CDR3 DNA reads TGTGCCAGCAGCCCAGGGGGCTGTCAGCCCCAGCATTTT. The encoded protein is CASSPGGCQPQHF.

The chain recombines TRBV29-1 with TRBJ1-1; D is undetermined. Germline V gives CDR1 SQVTM, CDR2 ANQGSEA. Between the trimmed V and J ends, which lost 0 bases and 5 bases, there was a span of 10 bases. CDR3 length: 13 amino acids. CDR3 sequence: CSVEEPGRTEAFF. CDR3 nucleotide sequence: TGCAGCGTTGAAGAACCCGGGAGGACTGAAGCTTTCTTT.

DNA of the CDR3: TGTGCCAGCAGCTTAGGACAGGCAAACACCATATATTTT. Its translation is CASSLGQANTIYF. The chain couples TRBV7-9 to TRBJ1-3; perhaps TRBD1 as D (6 bases). The CDR3 runs 13 residues. Germline CDR1 and CDR2: SEHNR and FQNEAQ (reference sequence). The V end lost 1 base, the J end lost 6 bases, and 7 bases lay between the germline ends. Filled out from reference TRBV7-9 and TRBJ1-3, the complete variable domain reads DTGVSQNPRHKITKRGQNVTFRCDPISEHNRLYWYRQTLGQGPEFLTYFQNEAQLEKSRLLSDRFSAERPKGSFSTLEIQRTEQGDSAMYLCASSLGQANTIYFGEGSWLTVV.

V and J are TRBV5-1 and TRBJ2-7; 9 bases are shared with TRBD1. Germline V gene lookup returns CDR1 SGHRS and CDR2 YFSETQ. The CDR3 consists of 14 residues. Trimming removed 4 bases from V and 6 bases from J; junction bases left unmatched: 8. In DNA, the CDR3 is TGCGCCAGCAGCCTCGGGACAGGGAAAGGCGAGCAGTACTTC. It translates to CASSLGTGKGEQYF.

This clone appeared a single time. This chain links TRBV11-1 with TRBJ1-1; 8 bases are a match to TRBD1. V was clipped by 3 bases and J by 4 bases; unmatched bases: 10. Germline CDR1 and CDR2: SGHAT and FQDESV (reference sequence). The CDR3 totals 16 residues. The CDR3 is CASSFGQGVGGTEAFF. CDR3 in DNA: TGTGCCAGCAGCTTTGGACAGGGTGTAGGGGGCACTGAAGCTTTCTTT. The full variable domain, in which reference TRBV11-1 and TRBJ1-1 provide the parts outside the CDR3, is EAEVAQSPRYKITEKSQAVAFWCDPISGHATLYWYRQILGQGPELLVQFQDESVVDDSQLPKDRFSAERLKGVDSTLKIQPAELGDSAMYLCASSFGQGVGGTEAFFGQGTRLTVV.

This clone was counted once. The rearrangement links TRBV5-1 to TRBJ1-1; D is ambiguous. The CDR3 length is 15 residues. V was shortened by 0 bases and J by 2 bases, with 11 bases between the two germline ends. The germline gives CDR1 SGHRS, CDR2 YFSETQ. CDR3 sequence: CASSLVGAKNTEAFF. The CDR3 DNA reads TGCGCCAGCAGCTTGGTCGGAGCCAAAAACACTGAAGCTTTCTTT.

The V call is TRBV9, the J call TRBJ2-7, with TRBD2 identical over 7 bases. The CDR3 is 16 amino acids. The V gene's germline CDR1 is SGDLS and CDR2 YYNGEE. The trim removed 0 bases at V and 4 bases at J, leaving 10 bases unmatched. CDR3 sequence reads: CASSVAGGGGMYEQYF. The CDR3 nucleotides are TGTGCCAGCAGCGTAGCTGGCGGGGGAGGTATGTACGAGCAGTACTTC.

The chain employs TRBV6-5 and TRBJ1-1; possible D gene TRBD1, 6 bases. This CDR3 region has 15 residues. Germline V gene data show CDR1 as MNHEY and CDR2 as SVGAGI. The V end lost 6 bases, the J end lost 4 bases, and 18 bases lay between the germline ends. CDR3 residues: CASRVLGRGPTEAFF. As DNA, the CDR3 is TGTGCCAGCAGGGTTTTGGGCAGGGGACCCACTGAAGCTTTCTTT.

This sequence joins TRBV30 and TRBJ1-2; D is unresolved. CDR3 size: 14 residues. Germline values: CDR1 GTSNPN, CDR2 SVGIG (reference sequence). The V end lost 1 base, the J end lost 2 bases, and 11 bases lay between the germline ends. The CDR3 region is CAWSGQNRNYGYTF. In DNA, the CDR3 is TGTGCCTGGAGTGGTCAGAACCGAAACTATGGCTACACCTTC.

CDR3 in amino acids: CASSQGAGRFNEKLFF. CDR3 in DNA: TGTGCCAGCAGCCAAGGGGCGGGGAGATTTAATGAAAAACTGTTTTTT. The chain couples TRBV4-2 to TRBJ1-4; D not resolved. This CDR3 is built from 16 residues. Trimming stripped 1 base from V and 4 bases from J, with 13 bases between. Germline CDR1 reads LGHNA; CDR2 reads YNFKEQ.

The genes are TRBV3-1 (or the pseudogene TRBV3-2) and TRBJ2-7; TRBD1 agrees at 9 bases. This CDR3 comprises 15 residues. Germline V gene lookup returns CDR1 LGHDT and CDR2 YNNKEL (reference sequence). After removal of 4 bases from V and 5 bases from J, the junction contained 9 bases not matched to a gene. CDR3 region: CASSPRDRVSHEQYF. CDR3 DNA: TGTGCCAGCAGCCCCCGGGACAGGGTCTCGCACGAGCAGTACTTC.

This clone appeared a single time. The J gene is TRBJ1-5, the V gene TRBV7-9, with 9 bases identical to TRBD1. This CDR3 region has 17 residues. Germline V lookup: CDR1 SEHNR, CDR2 FQNEAQ (reference sequence). With V trimmed by 4 bases and J by 6 bases, 13 bases remained unmatched. The CDR3, as DNA: TGTGCCAGCAGCTCTGGAGGACAGGGGTCCTCAGGTCAGCCCCAGCATTTT. It encodes CASSSGGQGSSGQPQHF. Combining the CDR3 with reference TRBV7-9 and TRBJ1-5 gives the whole variable domain DTGVSQNPRHKITKRGQNVTFRCDPISEHNRLYWYRQTLGQGPEFLTYFQNEAQLEKSRLLSDRFSAERPKGSFSTLEIQRTEQGDSAMYLCASSSGGQGSSGQPQHFGDGTRLSIL.

The chain recombines TRBV6-2 or TRBV6-3 with TRBJ2-7, with 7 bases matching TRBD1. Germline assignment: CDR1 MNHEY and CDR2 SVGEGT. The CDR3 is 14 residues long. The J segment lost 2 bases and the V segment lost 6 bases, leaving 7 bases of the junction unmatched. Here the CDR3 DNA reads TGTGCCAGCAGCCGAGCCGGGACAGCCTACGAGCAGTACTTC. Translation gives CASSRAGTAYEQYF.

The chain combines TRBV5-6 with TRBJ1-2, with 10 bases aligning to TRBD1. V lost 5 bases, J lost 8 bases, and 9 bases stayed unmatched. CDR3 length equals 14 residues. CDR1 is SGHDT and CDR2 is YYEEEE in the germline V gene. The CDR3 DNA reads as TGTGCCAGCAGTTTCGACAGGGGGCGTAGAGGCTACACCTTC. Amino acid sequence: CASSFDRGRRGYTF.

V and J are TRBV15 and TRBJ1-3, with D uncertain. V was clipped by 1 base and J by 2 bases, with 12 bases between them. Germline V lookup: CDR1 LNHNV, CDR2 YYDKDF (reference sequence). The CDR3 spans 16 residues. The CDR3 DNA follows: TGTGCCACCAGCAGAGGCGGCAGAGTTGCTGGAAACACCATATATTTT. It is translated as CATSRGGRVAGNTIYF.

The rearrangement uses TRBV18 and TRBJ2-7; TRBD1 aligns across 10 bases. Per germline, CDR1 KGHSH and CDR2 LQKENI. CDR3 length: 16 amino acids. V was clipped by 5 bases and J by 5 bases; unmatched bases: 12. The CDR3 reads CASSKQAGTGVDEQYF. CDR3 nucleotide sequence: TGTGCCAGCTCAAAGCAGGCCGGGACAGGGGTGGACGAGCAGTACTTC. The entire variable domain, with the rest obtained from reference TRBV18 and TRBJ2-7, is as follows: NAGVMQNPRHLVRRRGQEARLRCSPMKGHSHVYWYRQLPEEGLKFMVYLQKENIIDESGMPKERFSAEFPKEGPSILRIQQVVRGDSAAYFCASSKQAGTGVDEQYFGPGTRLTVT.

The chain links TRBV19 to TRBJ1-6; tentatively, D is TRBD1 (5 bases). The CDR3 spans 13 residues. V was pared by 4 bases and J by 7 bases, with 8 bases between. Germline-derived CDR1 and CDR2 are LNHDA and SQIVND (reference sequence). The CDR3 sequence: CASSRGGNSPLHF. The CDR3 DNA reads as TGTGCCAGTAGTAGGGGGGGAAATTCACCCCTCCACTTT.

V usage is TRBV19 and J usage is TRBJ2-1; 13 bases are a match to TRBD2. CDR3 length equals 15 residues. In germline, CDR1 is LNHDA, CDR2 SQIVND (reference sequence). The junction had 7 bases not matched to a gene; V was cut back by 5 bases and J by 9 bases. The CDR3 bases are TGTGCCAGTAGTCCCACGGGACTAGCGGGGTCTGAGCAGTTCTTC. Its protein product is CASSPTGLAGSEQFF.